The rows below give T cell receptor beta chains drawn from one sample of a study of cytomegalovirus exposure and HLA in healthy donors. Here immunoSEQ multiplex PCR was the method, and the copy in TCRdb shows in-frame clones only, minus some. In the table there are 150,000 to 200,000 clones, around four fifths of which are singletons. Material: PBMCs. The source of these receptors is a boy under 10 years old in good health and CMV-seronegative. The CDR3 runs from the conserved cysteine through the conserved F or W. The D gene is left open where the match is weak. Part of the rows lack a size; the others show once, few, many or a class for expanded clones.

clone_size,j_call,cdr3_length,d_call,v_call,cdr3_aa,cdr3_nt
once,TRBJ1-6,12,TRBD1,TRBV7-9,CASSLGQSPLHF,TGTGCCAGCAGCCTGGGACAGTCACCCCTCCACTTT
NA,TRBJ2-7,13,NA,TRBV18,CASSPPVAGEQYF,TGTGCCAGCTCACCACCTGTAGCTGGAGAGCAGTACTTC
NA,TRBJ2-7,15,NA,TRBV27,CASSLLGKGTYEQYF,TGTGCCAGCAGTTTGTTGGGAAAGGGGACCTACGAGCAGTACTTC
NA,TRBJ1-2,14,TRBD1,TRBV19,CASRAQGAIYGYTF,TGTGCCAGTAGGGCACAGGGGGCAATCTATGGCTACACCTTC
NA,TRBJ2-5,16,NA,TRBV5-4,CASSLRAGPEEETQYF,TGTGCCAGCAGCCTACGGGCGGGACCGGAGGAAGAGACCCAGTACTTC
NA,TRBJ2-1,15,TRBD2,TRBV5-4,CASSLRTSGGNEQFF,TGTGCCAGCAGCTTGAGGACTAGCGGGGGGAATGAGCAGTTCTTC
NA,TRBJ2-2,17,NA,TRBV4-3,CASSQDLYRARGGELFF,TGCGCCAGCAGCCAAGATTTGTACAGGGCGAGAGGCGGGGAGCTGTTTTTT
NA,TRBJ2-1,14,TRBD1,TRBV30,CAWSGTGGYNEQFF,TGTGCCTGGAGTGGGACAGGGGGATACAATGAGCAGTTCTTC
NA,TRBJ2-5,13,NA,TRBV6-6,CASSYNREETQYF,TGTGCCAGCAGTTACAACCGCGAGGAGACCCAGTACTTC
NA,TRBJ2-1,15,TRBD2,TRBV2,CASSERSGVYNEQFF,TGTGCCAGCAGTGAACGGAGCGGGGTTTACAATGAGCAGTTCTTC
NA,TRBJ1-4,17,TRBD1,TRBV10-3,CAISSRGQGATNEKLFF,TGTGCCATCAGTTCCAGGGGGCAGGGTGCAACTAATGAAAAACTGTTTTTT
NA,TRBJ2-7,14,NA,TRBV27,CASRRRGGTYEQYF,TGTGCCAGCCGAAGAAGGGGCGGGACCTACGAGCAGTACTTC
NA,TRBJ1-2,15,TRBD1,TRBV27,CASSFQGQGLVGYTF,TGTGCCAGCAGTTTTCAGGGACAGGGGCTTGTTGGCTACACCTTC
once,TRBJ1-2,12,NA,TRBV21-1,CASSPPDYGYTF,TGTGCCAGCAGCCCGCCAGACTATGGCTACACCTTC
NA,TRBJ1-3,18,TRBD1,TRBV15,CATSPDRTGLLSGNTIYF,TGTGCCACTAGCCCGGATAGGACAGGCCTCCTCTCTGGAAACACCATATATTTT
few,TRBJ1-5,14,NA,TRBV6-5,CASSYSKQNQPQHF,TGTGCCAGCAGTTACTCGAAACAGAATCAGCCCCAGCATTTT
NA,TRBJ2-1,13,NA,TRBV29-1,CSVDTRARNEQFF,TGCAGCGTTGACACGCGGGCCCGTAATGAGCAGTTCTTC
NA,TRBJ2-1,15,NA,TRBV29-1,CSVANRQATYNEQFF,TGCAGCGTAGCCAATCGACAGGCGACCTACAATGAGCAGTTCTTC
few,TRBJ2-3,17,TRBD2,TRBV4-2,CASSPRTSGREGDTQYF,TGTGCCAGCAGCCCAAGGACTAGCGGGAGGGAGGGAGATACGCAGTATTTT
NA,TRBJ2-5,13,NA,TRBV18,CASSPRPEETQYF,TGTGCCAGCTCACCACGGCCAGAAGAGACCCAGTACTTC
NA,TRBJ1-1,16,NA,TRBV4-2,CASSQDPIVGGTEAFF,TGTGCCAGCAGCCAAGACCCCATTGTGGGGGGGACTGAAGCTTTCTTT
few,TRBJ2-5,16,TRBD2,TRBV6-5,CASSYSLAGGRETQYF,TGTGCCAGCAGTTACTCGCTAGCGGGGGGTAGGGAGACCCAGTACTTC
NA,TRBJ1-1,15,NA,TRBV6-5,CASSYAWDIGAEAFF,TGTGCCAGCAGTTACGCGTGGGACATTGGCGCTGAAGCTTTCTTT
few,TRBJ2-3,12,NA,TRBV19,CASTNSEPLKYF,TGTGCCAGTACTAACAGTGAACCCCTTAAGTATTTT
NA,TRBJ2-5,15,TRBD2,TRBV4-3,CASSQDTGRGETQYF,TGCGCCAGCAGCCAAGATACGGGGAGGGGAGAGACCCAGTACTTC
NA,TRBJ1-2,15,TRBD1,TRBV6-5,CASSRGTGVLGGYTF,TGTGCCAGCAGTCGTGGGACAGGGGTGTTGGGGGGCTACACCTTC
NA,TRBJ2-7,15,TRBD1,TRBV7-2,CASSSGQVEISEQYF,TGTGCCAGCAGCTCAGGACAGGTGGAGATTAGCGAGCAGTACTTC
NA,TRBJ2-7,20,TRBD2,TRBV5-1,CASSPQRGQIISGSSYEQYF,TGCGCCAGCAGCCCTCAACGCGGACAAATTATAAGCGGGAGCTCCTACGAGCAGTACTTC
NA,TRBJ1-3,18,TRBD1,TRBV27,CASSPRKEGQKTRNTIYF,TGTGCCAGCAGTCCCCGAAAGGAGGGACAGAAGACTAGAAACACCATATATTTT
NA,TRBJ1-1,17,TRBD1,TRBV5-6,CASSRWDRQPLNTEAFF,TGTGCCAGCAGCCGATGGGACAGACAGCCACTGAACACTGAAGCTTTCTTT
NA,TRBJ1-6,15,NA,TRBV10-2,CASNEANGKNSPLHF,TGCGCCAGCAACGAGGCAAACGGGAAGAATTCACCCCTCCACTTT
NA,TRBJ2-3,16,TRBD2,TRBV18,CASSPLSGRTTDTQYF,TGTGCCAGCTCACCACTCAGCGGGAGAACCACAGATACGCAGTATTTT
NA,TRBJ1-6,17,NA,TRBV5-4,CASSLDGRPIAGSPLHF,TGTGCCAGCAGCTTGGATGGCAGGCCGATTGCGGGATCACCCCTCCACTTT